Following are 14 T cell receptor beta chains from one sample sequenced in a study of shared clonotypes between healthy human individuals. The table came from immunoSEQ multiplex PCR; TCRdb's copy has only in-frame clones and leaves some out. In the table there are about 2.4 million clones, around nine tenths of which are singletons. What was sequenced was naive CD4+ T cells sorted from blood. Specified subset: CD45RA+ positively selected. Every receptor here comes from a man aged 18 to 35 in good health.

The V call is TRBV5-1, the J call TRBJ2-5; 9 bases line up with TRBD1. The CDR3 spans 16 residues. Germline V gene sequence: CDR1 SGHRS, CDR2 YFSETQ. J gave up 5 bases and V 0 bases, and 8 bases lay outside the gene matches. The CDR3 bases are TGCGCCAGCAGCTTGGCCGGCGGGACAGGGATGGAGACCCAGTACTTC. It codes for CASSLAGGTGMETQYF.

The chain joins TRBV2 to TRBJ1-1; 8 bases match TRBD1. The germline V gene encodes CDR1 SNHLY and CDR2 FYNNEI. The V segment lost 7 bases and the J segment 0 bases; nucleotides outside the gene matches: 7. The CDR3 runs 15 residues. The CDR3 is CASKTGDILNTEAFF. As DNA, the CDR3 is TGTGCCAGCAAGACAGGGGACATTTTGAACACTGAAGCTTTCTTT.

V gene TRBV7-9 combines with J gene TRBJ1-1, with 8 bases identical to TRBD1. The CDR3 has 15 amino acids. Germline CDR1 SEHNR, CDR2 FQNEAQ (reference sequence). The J segment lost 5 bases and the V segment lost 0 bases, leaving 5 bases of the junction unmatched. The CDR3 nucleotides are TGTGCCAGCAGCTTAGCGCGACAGGGGACGACTGAAGCTTTCTTT. Protein: CASSLARQGTTEAFF.

The chain combines TRBV5-6 with TRBJ2-1; D uncertain. V shed 1 base and J shed 9 bases, with 14 bases lying between them. The CDR3 length is 14 residues. Germline V lookup: CDR1 SGHDT, CDR2 YYEEEE. This chain's CDR3 is CASSLRLEWGEQFF. In DNA form, the CDR3 reads TGTGCCAGCAGCTTGCGTCTGGAGTGGGGTGAGCAGTTCTTC. Looking up the rest from reference TRBV5-6 and TRBJ2-1 gives the full variable domain: DAGVTQSPTHLIKTRGQQVTLRCSPKSGHDTVSWYQQALGQGPQFIFQYYEEEERQRGNFPDRFSGHQFPNYSSELNVNALLLGDSALYLCASSLRLEWGEQFFGPGTRLTVL.

V usage is TRBV30 and J usage is TRBJ2-5; TRBD2 matches at 9 bases. Matching the DNA end better, TRBJ2-7 makes the J call doubtful. This CDR3 has 13 amino acids. Germline lookup yields CDR1 GTSNPN and CDR2 SVGIG (reference sequence). CDR3 protein: CACLAGAPYEQYF. As DNA, the CDR3 is TGTGCCTGCTTAGCGGGAGCACCCTACGAGCAGTACTTC.

A remark on this clone: Other nucleotide sequences in the sample specify the same CDR3. The rearrangement links TRBV5-1 to TRBJ2-2; possible D gene TRBD2, 6 bases. From germline, CDR1 is SGHRS and CDR2 YFSETQ. CDR3 length: 14 residues. Trimming took off 3 bases at V and 6 bases at J, with 12 bases between the two ends. CDR3 sequence reads: CASSSGVVAGELFF. The DNA for the CDR3 is TGCGCCAGCAGCTCGGGGGTAGTAGCCGGGGAGCTGTTTTTT.

The chain carries TRBV4-2 and TRBJ2-5; D gene ambiguous. CDR1 LGHNA and CDR2 YNFKEQ come from the germline V gene. This CDR3 contains 15 residues. With 0 bases removed from V and 0 bases from J, the gap between germline ends came to 8 bases. CDR3 sequence reads: CASSQDYGDQETQYF. DNA of the CDR3: TGTGCCAGCAGCCAAGATTATGGGGACCAAGAGACCCAGTACTTC.

The chain joins TRBV2 to TRBJ1-5; D is unresolved. The V gene's germline CDR1 is SNHLY and CDR2 FYNNEI. CDR3 length equals 14 residues. The ends were cut back, 5 bases at V and 1 base at J, with 9 bases in the middle. CDR3 DNA sequence: TGTGCCAGCAGTCGATGGGTGAGCAATCAGCCCCAGCATTTT. It yields the protein CASSRWVSNQPQHF.

The chain joins TRBV28 to TRBJ2-7; TRBD1 matches 8 bases. The CDR3 is made up of 12 amino acids. Per the germline V gene, CDR1 is MDHEN and CDR2 is SYDVKM. V shed 11 bases and J 5 bases; nucleotides not matched to a gene: 8. This CDR3 reads CAGRTGSNEQYF. The CDR3 coding sequence is TGTGCCGGACGGACAGGGAGCAACGAGCAGTACTTC.

Comment on this clone: Within the sample, other DNA sequences also encode this same CDR3. The rearrangement uses TRBV20-1 and TRBJ2-5; 7 nucleotides line up with TRBD2. There are 11 residues in the CDR3. Germline loops: CDR1 DFQATT, CDR2 SNEGSKA (reference sequence). V was pared by 6 bases and J by 5 bases, with 3 bases of the junction left unmatched. CDR3 sequence (DNA): TGCAGTGCCGTCGGGGGGGAGACCCAGTACTTC. Translating it yields CSAVGGETQYF.

The rearrangement uses TRBV15 and TRBJ2-3; D remains ambiguous. V was pared by 0 bases and J by 5 bases, with 12 bases between. Germline V gene lookup returns CDR1 LNHNV and CDR2 YYDKDF (reference sequence). The CDR3 has 15 residues. The CDR3 sequence is CATSRDRRSEDTQYF. The DNA for the CDR3 is TGTGCCACCAGCAGAGATAGACGGTCTGAAGATACGCAGTATTTT.

The J gene is TRBJ2-7, the V gene TRBV18, with 12 positions matching TRBD2. J was trimmed by 1 base and V by 4 bases; bases with no gene match: 5. CDR1 KGHSH and CDR2 LQKENI come from the germline V gene. There are 16 residues in the CDR3. The DNA of the CDR3 is TGTGCCAGCTCACAAGGACTAGCGGGGATTTCCTACGAGCAGTACTTC. Its protein is CASSQGLAGISYEQYF.

V usage is TRBV5-1 and J usage is TRBJ1-2; TRBD1 might be the D (6 bases). From germline, CDR1 is SGHRS and CDR2 YFSETQ. Trimming cost V 4 bases and J 4 bases, with 14 bases left between them. The CDR3 loop spans 14 amino acids. The CDR3 loop reads CASSQGQSSYGYTF. The CDR3 DNA sequence: TGCGCCAGCAGCCAAGGACAGTCCTCCTATGGCTACACCTTC. Together with reference TRBV5-1 and TRBJ1-2, the CDR3 gives the full variable domain: KAGVTQTPRYLIKTRGQQVTLSCSPISGHRSVSWYQQTPGQGLQFLFEYFSETQRNKGNFPGRFSGRQFSNSRSEMNVSTLELGDSALYLCASSQGQSSYGYTFGSGTRLTVV.

J is TRBJ2-7 and V is TRBV4-1; the D gene is possibly TRBD1 (6 bases). Germline loops: CDR1 MGHRA, CDR2 YSYEKL. Trimming took off 4 bases at V and 1 base at J, with 17 bases between the two ends. The CDR3 has 16 residues. Here the CDR3 DNA reads TGCGCCAGCAGCCTAAGACAGGATCCCATGTCCTACGAGCAGTACTTC. Amino acids: CASSLRQDPMSYEQYF.